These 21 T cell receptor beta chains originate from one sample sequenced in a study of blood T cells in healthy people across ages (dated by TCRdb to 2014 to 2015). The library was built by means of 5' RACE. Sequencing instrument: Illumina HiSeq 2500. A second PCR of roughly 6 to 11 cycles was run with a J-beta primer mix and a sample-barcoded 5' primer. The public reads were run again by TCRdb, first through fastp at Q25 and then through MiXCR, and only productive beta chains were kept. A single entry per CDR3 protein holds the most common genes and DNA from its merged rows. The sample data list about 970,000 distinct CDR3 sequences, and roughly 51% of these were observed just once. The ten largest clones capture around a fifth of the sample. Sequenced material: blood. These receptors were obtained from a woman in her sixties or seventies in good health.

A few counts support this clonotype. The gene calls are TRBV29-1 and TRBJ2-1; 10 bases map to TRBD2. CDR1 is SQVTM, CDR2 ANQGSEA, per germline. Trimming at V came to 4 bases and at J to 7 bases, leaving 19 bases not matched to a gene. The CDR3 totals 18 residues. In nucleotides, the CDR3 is TGCAGCGTTGGGGGGGCCCTAATAGCGGGAGGTAGATTTAATGAGCAGTTCTTC. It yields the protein CSVGGALIAGGRFNEQFF.

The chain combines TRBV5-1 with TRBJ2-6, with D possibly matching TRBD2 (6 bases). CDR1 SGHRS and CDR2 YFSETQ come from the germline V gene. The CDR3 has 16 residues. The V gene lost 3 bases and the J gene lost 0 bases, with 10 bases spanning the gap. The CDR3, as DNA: TGCGCCAGCAGCTCCCGGGAGAGCTCTGGGGCCAACGTCCTGACTTTC. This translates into CASSSRESSGANVLTF.

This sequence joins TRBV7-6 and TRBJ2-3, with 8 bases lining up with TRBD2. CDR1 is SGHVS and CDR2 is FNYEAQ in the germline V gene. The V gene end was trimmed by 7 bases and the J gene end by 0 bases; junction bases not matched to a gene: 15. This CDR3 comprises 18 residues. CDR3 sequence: CASTLTPSGPSSTDTQYF. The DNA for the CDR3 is TGTGCCAGCACCTTGACTCCTAGCGGGCCGTCTAGCACAGATACGCAGTATTTT.

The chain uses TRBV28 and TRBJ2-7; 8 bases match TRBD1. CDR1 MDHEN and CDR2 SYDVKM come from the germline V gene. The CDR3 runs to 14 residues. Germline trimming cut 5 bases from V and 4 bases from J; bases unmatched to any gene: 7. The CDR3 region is CASSRTGRLYEQYF. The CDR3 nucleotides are TGTGCCAGCAGTAGGACAGGGAGGTTGTACGAGCAGTACTTC.

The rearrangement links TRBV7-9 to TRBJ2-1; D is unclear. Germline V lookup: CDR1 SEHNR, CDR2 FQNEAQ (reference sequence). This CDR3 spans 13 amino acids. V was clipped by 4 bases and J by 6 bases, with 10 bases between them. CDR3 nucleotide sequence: TGTGCCAGCAGCTCCCGGACCTTCAATGAGCAGTTCTTC. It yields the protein CASSSRTFNEQFF.

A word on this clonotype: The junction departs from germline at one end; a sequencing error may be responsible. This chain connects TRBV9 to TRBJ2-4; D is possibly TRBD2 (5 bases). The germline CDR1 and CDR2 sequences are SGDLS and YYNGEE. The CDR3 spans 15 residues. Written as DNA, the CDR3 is TGTGCCAGCAGCGTAGAGCTGGAGGCCAGAAACATTCAGTACTTC. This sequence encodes CASSVELEARNIQYF. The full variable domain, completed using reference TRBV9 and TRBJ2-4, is DSGVTQTPKHLITATGQRVTLRCSPRSGDLSVYWYQQSLDQGLQFLIQYYNGEERAKGNILERFSAQQFPDLHSELNLSSLELGDSALYFCASSVELEARNIQYFGAGTRLSVL.

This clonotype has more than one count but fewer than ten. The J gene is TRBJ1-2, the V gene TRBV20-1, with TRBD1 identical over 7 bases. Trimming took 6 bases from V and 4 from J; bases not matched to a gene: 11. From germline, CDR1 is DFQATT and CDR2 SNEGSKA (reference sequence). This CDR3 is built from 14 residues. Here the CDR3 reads CSALTGTEIYGYTF. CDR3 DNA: TGCAGTGCACTAACCGGGACAGAAATCTATGGCTACACCTTC.

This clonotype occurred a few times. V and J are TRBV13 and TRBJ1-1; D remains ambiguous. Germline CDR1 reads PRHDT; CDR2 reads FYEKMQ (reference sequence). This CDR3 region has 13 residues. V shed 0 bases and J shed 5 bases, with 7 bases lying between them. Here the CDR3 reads CASSLGLRTEAFF. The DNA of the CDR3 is TGTGCCAGCAGCTTAGGCCTTAGAACTGAAGCTTTCTTT.

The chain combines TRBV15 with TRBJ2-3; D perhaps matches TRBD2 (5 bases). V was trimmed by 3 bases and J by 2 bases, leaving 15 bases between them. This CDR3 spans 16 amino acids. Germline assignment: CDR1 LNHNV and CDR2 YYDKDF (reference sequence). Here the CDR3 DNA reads TGTGCCACCAGCAGCTACGCCGGGATTTCCACAGATACGCAGTATTTT. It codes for CATSSYAGISTDTQYF.

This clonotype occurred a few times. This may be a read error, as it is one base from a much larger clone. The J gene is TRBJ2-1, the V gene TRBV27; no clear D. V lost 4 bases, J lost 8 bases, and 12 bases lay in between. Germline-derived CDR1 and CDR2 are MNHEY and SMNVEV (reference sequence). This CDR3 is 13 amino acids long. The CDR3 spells CASSWGSKDEQFF. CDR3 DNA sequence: TGTGCCAGCAGTTGGGGAAGTAAAGATGAGCAGTTCTTC.

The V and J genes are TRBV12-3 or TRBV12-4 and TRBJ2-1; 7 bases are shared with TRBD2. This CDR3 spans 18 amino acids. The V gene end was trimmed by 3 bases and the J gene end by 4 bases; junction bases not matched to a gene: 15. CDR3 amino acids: CASSFGVVAGDRYNEQFF. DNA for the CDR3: TGTGCCAGCAGTTTCGGGGTCGTGGCGGGAGATCGGTACAATGAGCAGTTCTTC.

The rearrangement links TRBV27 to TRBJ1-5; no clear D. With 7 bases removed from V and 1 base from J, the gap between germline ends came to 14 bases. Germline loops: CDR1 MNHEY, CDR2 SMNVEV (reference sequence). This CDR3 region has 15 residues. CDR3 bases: TGTGCCAGCATGGAGGGTACACTGAGCAATCAGCCCCAGCATTTT. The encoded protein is CASMEGTLSNQPQHF.

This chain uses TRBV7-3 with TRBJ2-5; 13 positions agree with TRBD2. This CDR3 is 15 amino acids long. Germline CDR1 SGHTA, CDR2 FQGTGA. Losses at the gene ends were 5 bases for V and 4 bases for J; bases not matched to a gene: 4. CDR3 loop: CASSLTSGRRETQYF. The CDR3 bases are TGTGCCAGCAGCCTGACTAGCGGGAGGAGAGAGACCCAGTACTTC.

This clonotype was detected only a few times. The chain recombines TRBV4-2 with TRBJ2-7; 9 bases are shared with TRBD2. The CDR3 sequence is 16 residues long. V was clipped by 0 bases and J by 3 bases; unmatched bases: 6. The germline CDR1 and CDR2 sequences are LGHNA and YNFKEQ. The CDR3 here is CASSQDRSSGSYEQYF. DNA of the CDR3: TGTGCCAGCAGCCAAGATAGGAGTAGCGGGAGCTACGAGCAGTACTTC.

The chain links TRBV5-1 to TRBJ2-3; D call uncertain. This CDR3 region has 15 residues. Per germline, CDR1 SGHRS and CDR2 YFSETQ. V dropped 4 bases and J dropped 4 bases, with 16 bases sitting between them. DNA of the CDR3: TGCGCCAGCAGCCCAGGTACGGCTAACGCAGATACGCAGTATTTT. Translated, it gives CASSPGTANADTQYF. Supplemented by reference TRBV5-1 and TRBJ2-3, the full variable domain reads KAGVTQTPRYLIKTRGQQVTLSCSPISGHRSVSWYQQTPGQGLQFLFEYFSETQRNKGNFPGRFSGRQFSNSRSEMNVSTLELGDSALYLCASSPGTANADTQYFGPGTRLTVL.

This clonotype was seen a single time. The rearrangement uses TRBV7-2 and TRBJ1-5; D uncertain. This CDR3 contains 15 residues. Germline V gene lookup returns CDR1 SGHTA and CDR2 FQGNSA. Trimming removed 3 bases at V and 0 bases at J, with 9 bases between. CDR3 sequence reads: CASSFQANSNQPQHF. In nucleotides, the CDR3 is TGTGCCAGCAGCTTTCAGGCAAATAGCAATCAGCCCCAGCATTTT.

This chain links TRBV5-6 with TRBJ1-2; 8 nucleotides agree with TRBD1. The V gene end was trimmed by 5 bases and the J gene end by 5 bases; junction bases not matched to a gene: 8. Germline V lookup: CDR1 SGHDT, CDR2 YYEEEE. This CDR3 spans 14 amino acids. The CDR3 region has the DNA TGTGCCAGCAGGTTCGGGACAGGAAATTATGGCTACACCTTC. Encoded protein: CASRFGTGNYGYTF. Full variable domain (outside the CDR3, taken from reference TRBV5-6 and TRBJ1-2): DAGVTQSPTHLIKTRGQQVTLRCSPKSGHDTVSWYQQALGQGPQFIFQYYEEEERQRGNFPDRFSGHQFPNYSSELNVNALLLGDSALYLCASRFGTGNYGYTFGSGTRLTVV.

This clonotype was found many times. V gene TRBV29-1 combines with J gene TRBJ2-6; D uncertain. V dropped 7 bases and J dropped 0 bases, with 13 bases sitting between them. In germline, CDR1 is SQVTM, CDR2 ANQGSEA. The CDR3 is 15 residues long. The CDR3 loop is CSAAPVFSGANVLTF. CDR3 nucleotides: TGCAGCGCCGCACCCGTCTTCTCTGGGGCCAACGTCCTGACTTTC.

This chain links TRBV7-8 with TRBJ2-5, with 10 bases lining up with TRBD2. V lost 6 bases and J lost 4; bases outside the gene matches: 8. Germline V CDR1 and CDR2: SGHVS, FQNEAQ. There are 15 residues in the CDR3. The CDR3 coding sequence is TGTGCCAGCAGACGAATCAGCGGGAGGGCAGAGACCCAGTACTTC. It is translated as CASRRISGRAETQYF.

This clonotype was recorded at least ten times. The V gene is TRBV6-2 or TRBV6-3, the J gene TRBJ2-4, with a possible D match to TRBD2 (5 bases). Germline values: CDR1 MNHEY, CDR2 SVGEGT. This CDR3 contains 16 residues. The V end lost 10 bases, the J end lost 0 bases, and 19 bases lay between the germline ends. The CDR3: CAISPRRGLAKNIQYF. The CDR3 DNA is TGTGCCATCTCCCCCAGACGAGGACTAGCCAAAAACATTCAGTACTTC.

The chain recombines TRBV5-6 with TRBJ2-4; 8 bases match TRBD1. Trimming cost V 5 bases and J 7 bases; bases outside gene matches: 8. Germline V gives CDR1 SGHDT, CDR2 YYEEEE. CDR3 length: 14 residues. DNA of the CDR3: TGTGCCAGCAGGGAGACAGGGGTGGCGAACATTCAGTACTTC. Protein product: CASRETGVANIQYF.